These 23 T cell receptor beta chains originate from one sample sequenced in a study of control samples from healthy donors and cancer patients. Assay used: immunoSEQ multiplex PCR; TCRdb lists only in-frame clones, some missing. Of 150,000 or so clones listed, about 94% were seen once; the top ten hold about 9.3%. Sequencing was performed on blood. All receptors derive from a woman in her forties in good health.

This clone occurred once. The CDR3 is CASSLGLAAHPHEQFF. CDR3 DNA: TGTGCCAGCAGCTTAGGACTAGCGGCACATCCTCATGAGCAGTTCTTC. The chain has TRBV11-3 and TRBJ2-1, with TRBD2 identical over 9 bases. Germline V lookup: CDR1 SGHNT, CDR2 YENEEA. Germline trimming cut 1 base from V and 8 bases from J; bases unmatched to any gene: 9. The CDR3 runs 16 residues. Based on the CDR3 plus reference TRBV11-3 and TRBJ2-1, the full variable domain is EAGVVQSPRYKIIEKKQPVAFWCNPISGHNTLYWYLQNLGQGPELLIRYENEEAVDDSQLPKDRFSAERLKGVDSTLKIQPAELGDSAVYLCASSLGLAAHPHEQFFGPGTRLTVL.

CDR3 in amino acids: CASSYSAAGDGELFF. DNA for the CDR3: TGTGCCAGCAGTTATTCAGCCGCCGGGGACGGGGAGCTGTTTTTT. The genes are TRBV6-2 or TRBV6-3 and TRBJ2-2; D is possibly TRBD2 (5 bases). CDR3 length: 15 amino acids. Germline CDR1 MNHEY, CDR2 SVGEGT. V lost 3 bases to trimming and J lost 7 bases, with 15 bases between them.

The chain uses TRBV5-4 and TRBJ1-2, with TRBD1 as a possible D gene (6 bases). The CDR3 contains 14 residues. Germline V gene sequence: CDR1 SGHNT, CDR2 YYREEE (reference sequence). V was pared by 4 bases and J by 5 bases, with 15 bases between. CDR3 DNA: TGTGCCAGCAGCCTGGACAGTGAGATGTATGGCTACACCTTC. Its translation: CASSLDSEMYGYTF.

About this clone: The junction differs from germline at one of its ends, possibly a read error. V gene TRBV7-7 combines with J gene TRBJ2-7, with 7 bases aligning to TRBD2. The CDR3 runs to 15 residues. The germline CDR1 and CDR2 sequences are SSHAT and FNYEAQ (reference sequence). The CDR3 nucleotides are TGTGCTAGCAGCTTAGAGGCGGGAGCAAACTACGAGCAGTACTTC. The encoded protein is CASSLEAGANYEQYF. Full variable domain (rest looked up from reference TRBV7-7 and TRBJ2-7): GAGVSQSPRYKVTKRGQDVTLRCDPISSHATLYWYQQALGQGPEFLTYFNYEAQPDKSGLPSDRFSAERPEGSISTLTIQRTEQRDSAMYRCASSLEAGANYEQYFGPGTRLTVT.

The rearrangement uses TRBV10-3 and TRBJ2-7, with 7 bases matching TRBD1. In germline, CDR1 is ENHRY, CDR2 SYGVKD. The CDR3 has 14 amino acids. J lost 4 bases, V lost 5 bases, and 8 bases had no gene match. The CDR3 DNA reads TGTGCCATCAGTCAGGGGGACACCTTTTACGAGCAGTACTTC. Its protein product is CAISQGDTFYEQYF.

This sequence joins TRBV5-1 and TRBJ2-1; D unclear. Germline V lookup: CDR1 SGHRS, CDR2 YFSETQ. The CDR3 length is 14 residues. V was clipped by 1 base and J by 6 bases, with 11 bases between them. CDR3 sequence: CASSLREIGNEQFF. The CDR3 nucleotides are TGCGCCAGCAGCTTGCGCGAAATTGGCAATGAGCAGTTCTTC.

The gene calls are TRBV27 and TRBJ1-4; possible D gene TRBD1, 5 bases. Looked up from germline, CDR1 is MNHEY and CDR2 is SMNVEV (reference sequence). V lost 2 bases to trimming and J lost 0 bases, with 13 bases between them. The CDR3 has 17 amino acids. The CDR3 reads CASSLRQTVATNEKLFF. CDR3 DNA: TGTGCCAGCAGTTTACGGCAGACAGTAGCAACTAATGAAAAACTGTTTTTT.

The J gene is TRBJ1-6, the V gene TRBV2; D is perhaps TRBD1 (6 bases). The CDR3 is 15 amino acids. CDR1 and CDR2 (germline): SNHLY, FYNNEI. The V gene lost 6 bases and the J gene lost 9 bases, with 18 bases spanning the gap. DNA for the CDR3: TGTGCCAGCAGAGGAAACAGGGATTCAATTTCACCCCTCCACTTT. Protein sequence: CASRGNRDSISPLHF.

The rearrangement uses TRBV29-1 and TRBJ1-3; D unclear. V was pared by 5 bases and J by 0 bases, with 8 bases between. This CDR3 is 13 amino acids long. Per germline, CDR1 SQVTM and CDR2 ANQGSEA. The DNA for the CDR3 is TGCAGCGTTTTGGGGAACTCTGGAAACACCATATATTTT. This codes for CSVLGNSGNTIYF.

The chain's CDR3 is CSVRTGYTGELFF. CDR3 DNA: TGCAGCGTCCGGACAGGCTACACCGGGGAGCTGTTTTTT. This chain uses TRBV29-1 with TRBJ2-2, with TRBD1 matching 7 bases. With 6 bases clipped from V and 3 bases from J, the junction kept 4 bases outside the gene matches. CDR1 is SQVTM, CDR2 ANQGSEA, per germline. CDR3 length equals 13 residues.

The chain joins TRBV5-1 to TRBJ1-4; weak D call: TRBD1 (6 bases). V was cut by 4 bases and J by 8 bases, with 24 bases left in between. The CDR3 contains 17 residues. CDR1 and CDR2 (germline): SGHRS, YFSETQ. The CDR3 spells CASSPDPLSTGNEKLFF. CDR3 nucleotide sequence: TGCGCCAGCAGCCCGGACCCCTTGTCCACAGGGAACGAAAAACTGTTTTTT.

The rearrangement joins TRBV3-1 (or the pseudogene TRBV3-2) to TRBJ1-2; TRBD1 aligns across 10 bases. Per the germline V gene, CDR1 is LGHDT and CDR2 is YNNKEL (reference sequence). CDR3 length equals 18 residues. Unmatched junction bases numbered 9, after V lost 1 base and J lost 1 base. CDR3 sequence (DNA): TGTGCCAGCAGCCAAGCTGACAGGGGGCGCCGAGGTAACTATGGCTACACCTTC. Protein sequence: CASSQADRGRRGNYGYTF.

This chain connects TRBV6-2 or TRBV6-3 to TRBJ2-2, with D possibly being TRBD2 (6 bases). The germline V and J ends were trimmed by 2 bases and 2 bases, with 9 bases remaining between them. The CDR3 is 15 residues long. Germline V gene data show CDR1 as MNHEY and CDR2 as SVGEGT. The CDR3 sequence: CASSYTGVNTGELFF. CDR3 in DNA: TGTGCCAGCAGTTACACGGGAGTAAACACCGGGGAGCTGTTTTTT.

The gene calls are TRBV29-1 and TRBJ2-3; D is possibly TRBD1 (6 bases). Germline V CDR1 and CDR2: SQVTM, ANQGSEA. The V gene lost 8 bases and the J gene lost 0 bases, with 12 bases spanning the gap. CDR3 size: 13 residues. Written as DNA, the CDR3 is TGCAGCTCTAGACAGGAAAGCACAGATACGCAGTATTTT. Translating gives CSSRQESTDTQYF.

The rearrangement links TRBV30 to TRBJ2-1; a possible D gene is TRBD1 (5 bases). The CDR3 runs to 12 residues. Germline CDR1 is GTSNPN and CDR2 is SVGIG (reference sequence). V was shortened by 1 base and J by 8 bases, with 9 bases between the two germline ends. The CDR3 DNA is TGTGCCTGGAGTGACAGGTTCTATGAGCAGTTCTTC. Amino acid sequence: CAWSDRFYEQFF.

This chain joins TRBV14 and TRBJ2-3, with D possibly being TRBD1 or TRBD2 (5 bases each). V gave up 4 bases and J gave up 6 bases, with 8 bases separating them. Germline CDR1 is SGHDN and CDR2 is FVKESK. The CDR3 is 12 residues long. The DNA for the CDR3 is TGTGCCAGCAGCCGGGGGTGGGATACGCAGTATTTT. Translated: CASSRGWDTQYF.

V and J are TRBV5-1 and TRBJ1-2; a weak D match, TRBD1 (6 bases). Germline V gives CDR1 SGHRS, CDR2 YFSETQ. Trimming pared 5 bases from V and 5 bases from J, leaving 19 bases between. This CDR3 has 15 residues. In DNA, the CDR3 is TGCGCCAGCAGGCATGGAAACGCGGGGGCATATGGCTACACCTTC. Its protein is CASRHGNAGAYGYTF.

The CDR3 protein is CASSRQAGGPGTGELFF. The DNA for the CDR3 is TGTGCCAGCAGTCGTCAAGCGGGAGGGCCGGGGACCGGGGAGCTGTTTTTT. The rearrangement links TRBV9 to TRBJ2-2, with TRBD2 matching over 10 bases. The CDR3 extends over 17 amino acids. V dropped 5 bases and J dropped 5; count of bases not matched to a gene: 12. CDR1 is SGDLS and CDR2 is YYNGEE in the germline V gene.

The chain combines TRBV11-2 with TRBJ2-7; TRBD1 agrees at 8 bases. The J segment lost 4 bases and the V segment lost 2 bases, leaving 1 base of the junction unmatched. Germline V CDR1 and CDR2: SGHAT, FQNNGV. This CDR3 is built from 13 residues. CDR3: CASSLRQGYEQYF. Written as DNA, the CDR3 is TGTGCCAGCAGCTTAAGACAGGGGTACGAGCAGTACTTC.

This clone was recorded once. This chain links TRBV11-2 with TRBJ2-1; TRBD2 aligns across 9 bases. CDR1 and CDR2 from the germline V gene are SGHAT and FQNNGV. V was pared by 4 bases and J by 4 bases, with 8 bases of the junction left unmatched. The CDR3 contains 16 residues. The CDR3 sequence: CASSSGLANVYNEQFF. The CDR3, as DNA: TGTGCCAGCAGCTCTGGACTAGCGAACGTTTACAATGAGCAGTTCTTC. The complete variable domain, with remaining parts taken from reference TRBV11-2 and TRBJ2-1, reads EAGVAQSPRYKIIEKRQSVAFWCNPISGHATLYWYQQILGQGPKLLIQFQNNGVVDDSQLPKDRFSAERLKGVDSTLKIQPAKLEDSAVYLCASSSGLANVYNEQFFGPGTRLTVL.

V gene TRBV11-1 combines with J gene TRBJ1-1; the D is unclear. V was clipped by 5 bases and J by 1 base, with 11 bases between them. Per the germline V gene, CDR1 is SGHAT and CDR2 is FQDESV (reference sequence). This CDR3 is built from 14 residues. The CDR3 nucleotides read TGTGCCAGCAGCCCTATTGCCACGAACACTGAAGCTTTCTTT. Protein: CASSPIATNTEAFF.

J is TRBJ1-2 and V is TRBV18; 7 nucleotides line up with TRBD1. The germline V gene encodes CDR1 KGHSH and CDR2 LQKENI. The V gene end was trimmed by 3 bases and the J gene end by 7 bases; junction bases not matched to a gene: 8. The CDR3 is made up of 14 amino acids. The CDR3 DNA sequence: TGTGCCAGCTCACCGACAGGGCCTAAGGGTGGCTACACCTTC. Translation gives CASSPTGPKGGYTF.

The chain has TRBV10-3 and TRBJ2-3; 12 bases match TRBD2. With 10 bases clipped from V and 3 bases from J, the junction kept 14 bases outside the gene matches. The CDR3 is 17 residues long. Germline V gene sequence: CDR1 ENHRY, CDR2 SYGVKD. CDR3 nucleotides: TGTGCCAGAACTAGCGGGAGGCCCCGGGAGGGGACAGATACGCAGTATTTT. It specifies CARTSGRPREGTDTQYF.